This paragraph reports one T cell receptor (beta chain). Its matching antigen is unknown. This entry comes from a study of a mutant IDH1 vaccine in newly diagnosed glioma. Time point here: week 47, end of study. Vaccination used 300 ug of mutant IDH1 20-mer peptide per dose, with topical imiquimod. Data came from immunoSEQ multiplex PCR; TCRdb stores just in-frame clones and leaves some out. The profile shows roughly 56,000 clones, 76% of them singletons. This CDR3 comprises 15 residues. CDR1 is SGHVS, CDR2 FNYEAQ, per germline. V dropped 3 bases and J dropped 5 bases, with 16 bases sitting between them.

The rearrangement links TRBV7-6 to TRBJ2-5; possible D gene TRBD1, 6 bases. This clonotype was obtained from a woman between 35 and 50 years old with glioma. Some clones in this sample may be carry-over from other donors' samples. This specimen was PBMCs, taken from a glioma patient whose treatment included an IDH1 peptide vaccine. The CDR3 bases are TGTGCCAGCAGCTTTAAGGGGGAAACGGGGGAGACCCAGTACTTC. This translates into CASSFKGETGETQYF.